This T cell receptor (beta chain) was identified in a study of CD8 T cells in Susac syndrome. The RNA input was about 0.5 to 1 ug, and it was reverse transcribed with random hexamers. TCRdb reanalysed the immunoSEQ multiplex PCR reads using MiXCR and keeps one entry per CDR3 protein. Here the sample spans about 80,000 distinct CDR3 sequences, roughly 94% being singletons. The controls were healthy donors who were matched for age and sex. The TEMRA cells underwent FACS enrichment, while the CD8+ and CD4+ T cells underwent negative isolation. V gave up 6 bases and J gave up 4 bases, with 15 bases separating them. Germline-derived CDR1 and CDR2 are MNHNY and SVGAGI (reference sequence). This CDR3 spans 14 amino acids.

The specimen was CD8+ T cells from PBMCs. This chain links TRBV6-6 with TRBJ1-1; D is possibly TRBD1 (5 bases). This TCR derives from a human donor in good health. The CDR3 DNA reads TGTGCCAGCAGACTGGGACCCTCGAGCACTGAAGCTTTCTTT. It codes for CASRLGPSSTEAFF.